This T cell receptor (beta chain) was identified during a study of cytomegalovirus exposure and HLA in healthy donors. Study-wide results and limits: For most TCR beta V segments, an earlier analysis put the productive rate at about 90% or about 30% of the time. The study labeled 180 or so TCR beta chains cytomegalovirus-associated.

Deletions cut 2 bases from V and 0 bases from J, with 8 bases between. This CDR3 is 15 amino acids long. Germline V lookup: CDR1 MNHNS, CDR2 SASEGT. With regard to this clone: Its antigen is still unknown.

PCR employed 60 Vbeta and 13 Jbeta primers. As originally analysed: Approximately 79 million unique TCR beta chains, roughly 11 million of them shared, were counted by a later analysis. Generated by immunoSEQ multiplex PCR, the TCRdb table keeps only in-frame clones and is missing some. The DNA was the basis for D and trimming; V, J and clone size are from that table. The sample has approximately 190,000 clones; roughly four fifths are singletons. Everyone who donated was a healthy bone marrow donor. The genes are TRBV6-1 and TRBJ1-3, with D unresolved. Input material: PBMCs. The source is a man in his forties in good health and CMV-seropositive. The CDR3 region is CASSEWSGSGNTIYF. The DNA for the CDR3 is TGTGCCAGCAGTGAATGGAGCGGCTCTGGAAACACCATATATTTT.